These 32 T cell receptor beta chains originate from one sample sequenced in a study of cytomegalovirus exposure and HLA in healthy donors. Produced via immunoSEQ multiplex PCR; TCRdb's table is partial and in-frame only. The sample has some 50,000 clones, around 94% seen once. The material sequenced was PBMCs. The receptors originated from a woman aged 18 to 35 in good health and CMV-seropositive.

The DNA of the CDR3 is TGTGCCAGCAGTACAGGGTCCGATGAAAAACTGTTTTTT. Amino acids: CASSTGSDEKLFF. The gene calls are TRBV28 and TRBJ1-4, with D possibly matching TRBD1 (6 bases). CDR3 length equals 13 residues. Germline V CDR1 and CDR2: MDHEN, SYDVKM. Trimming removed 5 bases from V and 6 bases from J, with 10 bases in between.

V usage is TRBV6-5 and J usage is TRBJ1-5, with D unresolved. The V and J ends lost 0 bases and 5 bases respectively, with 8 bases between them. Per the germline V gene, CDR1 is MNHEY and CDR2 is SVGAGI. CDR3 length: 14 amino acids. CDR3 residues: CASSYSFADQPQHF. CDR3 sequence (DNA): TGTGCCAGCAGTTACTCGTTCGCGGATCAGCCCCAGCATTTT.

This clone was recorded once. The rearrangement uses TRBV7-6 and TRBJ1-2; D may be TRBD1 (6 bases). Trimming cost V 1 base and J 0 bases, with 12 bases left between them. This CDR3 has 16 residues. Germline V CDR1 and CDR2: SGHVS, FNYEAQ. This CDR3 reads CASSLEGGRANYGYTF. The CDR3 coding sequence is TGTGCCAGCAGCTTAGAGGGGGGGCGAGCTAACTATGGCTACACCTTC.

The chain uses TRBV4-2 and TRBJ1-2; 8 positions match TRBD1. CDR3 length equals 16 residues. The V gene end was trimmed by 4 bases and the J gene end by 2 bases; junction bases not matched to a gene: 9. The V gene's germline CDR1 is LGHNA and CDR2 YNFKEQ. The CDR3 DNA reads TGTGCCAGCAGCCCCCTCGGACAGGGTGGCAACTATGGCTACACCTTC. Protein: CASSPLGQGGNYGYTF.

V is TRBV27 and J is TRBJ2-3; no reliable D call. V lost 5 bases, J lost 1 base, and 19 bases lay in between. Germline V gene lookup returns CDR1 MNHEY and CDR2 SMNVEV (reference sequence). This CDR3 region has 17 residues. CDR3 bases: TGTGCCAGCAGTGGTGGTCGTTTTGCGGCCCGCACAGATACGCAGTATTTT. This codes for CASSGGRFAARTDTQYF.

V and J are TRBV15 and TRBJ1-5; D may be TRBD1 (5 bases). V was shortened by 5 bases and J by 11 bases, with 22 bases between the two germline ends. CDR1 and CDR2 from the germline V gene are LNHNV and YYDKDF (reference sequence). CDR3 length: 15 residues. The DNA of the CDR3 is TGTGCCACCAGCCGTTCGGGGGAGAAGTCCGAGGCCCAGCATTTT. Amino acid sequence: CATSRSGEKSEAQHF.

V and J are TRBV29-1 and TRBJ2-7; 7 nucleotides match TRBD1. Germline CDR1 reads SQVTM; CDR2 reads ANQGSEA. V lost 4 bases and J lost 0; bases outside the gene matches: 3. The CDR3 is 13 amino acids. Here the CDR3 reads CSVGPGGSYEQYF. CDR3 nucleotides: TGCAGCGTTGGGCCAGGGGGCTCCTACGAGCAGTACTTC.

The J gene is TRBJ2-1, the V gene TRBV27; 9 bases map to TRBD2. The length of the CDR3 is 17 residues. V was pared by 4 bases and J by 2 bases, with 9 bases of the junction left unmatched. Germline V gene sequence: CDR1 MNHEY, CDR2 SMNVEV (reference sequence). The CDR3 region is CASSSRLAEETYNEQFF. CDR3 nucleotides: TGTGCCAGCAGTTCAAGACTAGCGGAGGAAACCTACAATGAGCAGTTCTTC.

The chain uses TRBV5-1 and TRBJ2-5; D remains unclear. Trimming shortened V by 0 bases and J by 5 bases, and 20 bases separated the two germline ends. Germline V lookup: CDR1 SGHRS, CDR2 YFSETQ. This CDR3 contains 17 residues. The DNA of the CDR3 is TGCGCCAGCAGCTTGGGGATTGCTGGGCCCCAAGTGGAGACCCAGTACTTC. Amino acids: CASSLGIAGPQVETQYF.

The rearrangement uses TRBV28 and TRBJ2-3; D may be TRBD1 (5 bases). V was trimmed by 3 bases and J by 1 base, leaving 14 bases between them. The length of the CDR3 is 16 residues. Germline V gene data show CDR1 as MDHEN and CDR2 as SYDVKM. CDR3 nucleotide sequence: TGTGCCAGCAGTTTTGTCCCCAGGGTAGGCACAGATACGCAGTATTTT. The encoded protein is CASSFVPRVGTDTQYF.

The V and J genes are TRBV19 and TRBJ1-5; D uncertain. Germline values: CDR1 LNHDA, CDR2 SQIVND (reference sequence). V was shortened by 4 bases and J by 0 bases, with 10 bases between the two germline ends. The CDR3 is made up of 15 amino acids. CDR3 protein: CASSTGGNSNQPQHF. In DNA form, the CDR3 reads TGTGCCAGTAGTACCGGAGGTAATAGCAATCAGCCCCAGCATTTT.

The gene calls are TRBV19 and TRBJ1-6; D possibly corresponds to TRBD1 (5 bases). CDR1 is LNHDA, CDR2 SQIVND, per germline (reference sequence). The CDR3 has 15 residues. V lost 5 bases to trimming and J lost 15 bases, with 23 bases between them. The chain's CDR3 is CASSALGQGWVFLHF. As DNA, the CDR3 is TGTGCCAGTAGTGCCCTCGGTCAGGGATGGGTTTTCCTCCACTTT.

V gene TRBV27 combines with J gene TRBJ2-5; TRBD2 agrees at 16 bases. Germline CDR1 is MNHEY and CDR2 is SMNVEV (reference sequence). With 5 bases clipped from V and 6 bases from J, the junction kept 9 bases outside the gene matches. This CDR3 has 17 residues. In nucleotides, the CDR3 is TGTGCCAGCAGTCCGGGACTAGCGGGAGGGATCCGGAAGACCCAGTACTTC. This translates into CASSPGLAGGIRKTQYF.

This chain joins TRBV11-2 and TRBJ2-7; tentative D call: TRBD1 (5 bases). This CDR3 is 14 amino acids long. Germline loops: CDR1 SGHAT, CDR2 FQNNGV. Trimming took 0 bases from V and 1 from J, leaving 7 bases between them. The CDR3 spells CASSLDPGSYEQYF. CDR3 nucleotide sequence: TGTGCCAGCAGCTTAGATCCAGGGTCCTACGAGCAGTACTTC.

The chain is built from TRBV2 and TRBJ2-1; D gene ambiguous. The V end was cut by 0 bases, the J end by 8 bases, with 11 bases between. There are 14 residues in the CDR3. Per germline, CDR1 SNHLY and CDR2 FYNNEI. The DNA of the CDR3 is TGTGCCAGCAGTGAAGCTCAACTTCCTTATGAGCAGTTCTTC. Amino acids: CASSEAQLPYEQFF.

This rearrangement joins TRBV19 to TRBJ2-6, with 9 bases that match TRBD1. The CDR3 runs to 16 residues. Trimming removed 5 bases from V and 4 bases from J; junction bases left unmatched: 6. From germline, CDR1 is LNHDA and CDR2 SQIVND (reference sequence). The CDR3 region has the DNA TGTGCCAGTAGTTCGGGACAGGGAAACGGGGCCAACGTCCTGACTTTC. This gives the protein CASSSGQGNGANVLTF.

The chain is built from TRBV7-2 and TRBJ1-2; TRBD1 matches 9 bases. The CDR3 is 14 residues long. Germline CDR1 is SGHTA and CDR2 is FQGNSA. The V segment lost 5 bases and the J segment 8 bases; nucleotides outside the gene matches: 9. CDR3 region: CASSAHRDRVGYTF. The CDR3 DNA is TGTGCCAGCAGCGCACACCGGGACAGGGTGGGCTACACCTTC.

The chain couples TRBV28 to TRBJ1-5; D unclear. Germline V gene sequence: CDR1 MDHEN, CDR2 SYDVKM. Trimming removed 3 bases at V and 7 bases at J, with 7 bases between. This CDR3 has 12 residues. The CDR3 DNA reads TGTGCCAGCAGTTTGTTACGGCAGCCCCAGCATTTT. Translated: CASSLLRQPQHF.

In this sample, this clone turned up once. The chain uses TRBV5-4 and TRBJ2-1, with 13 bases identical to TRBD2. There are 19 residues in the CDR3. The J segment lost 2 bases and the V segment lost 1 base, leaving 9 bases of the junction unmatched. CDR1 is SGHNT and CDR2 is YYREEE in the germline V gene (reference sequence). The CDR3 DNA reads TGTGCCAGCAGCTTGCGGGAGGAGGGGACTAGCGGGGCCTACAATGAGCAGTTCTTC. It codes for CASSLREEGTSGAYNEQFF.

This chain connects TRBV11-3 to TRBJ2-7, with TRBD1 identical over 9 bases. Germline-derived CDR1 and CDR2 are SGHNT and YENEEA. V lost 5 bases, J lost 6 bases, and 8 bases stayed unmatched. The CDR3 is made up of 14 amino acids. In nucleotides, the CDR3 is TGTGCCAGCAGCCCCGGGACAGGGTTTGGCGAGCAGTACTTC. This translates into CASSPGTGFGEQYF. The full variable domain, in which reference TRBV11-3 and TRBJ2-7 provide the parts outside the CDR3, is EAGVVQSPRYKIIEKKQPVAFWCNPISGHNTLYWYLQNLGQGPELLIRYENEEAVDDSQLPKDRFSAERLKGVDSTLKIQPAELGDSAVYLCASSPGTGFGEQYFGPGTRLTVT.

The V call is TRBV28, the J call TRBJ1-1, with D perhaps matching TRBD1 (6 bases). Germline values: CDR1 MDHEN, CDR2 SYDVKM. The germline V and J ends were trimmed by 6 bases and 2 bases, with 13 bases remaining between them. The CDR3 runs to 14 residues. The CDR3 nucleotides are TGTGCCAGCAGGTTTGAGGGGGATAACACTGAAGCTTTCTTT. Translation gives CASRFEGDNTEAFF.

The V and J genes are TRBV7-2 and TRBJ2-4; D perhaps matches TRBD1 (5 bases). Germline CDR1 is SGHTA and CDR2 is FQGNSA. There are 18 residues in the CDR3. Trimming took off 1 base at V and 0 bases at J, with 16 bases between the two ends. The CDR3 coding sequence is TGTGCCAGCAGCTTAGTGGGGCCCAGGGCTTTAGCCAAAAACATTCAGTACTTC. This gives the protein CASSLVGPRALAKNIQYF.

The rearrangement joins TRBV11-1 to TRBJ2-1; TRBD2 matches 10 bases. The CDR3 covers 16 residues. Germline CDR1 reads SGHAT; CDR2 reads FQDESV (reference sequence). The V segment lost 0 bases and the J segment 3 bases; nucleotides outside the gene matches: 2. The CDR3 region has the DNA TGTGCCAGCAGCTTAGCACTAGCGGGGTTCTACAATGAGCAGTTCTTC. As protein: CASSLALAGFYNEQFF. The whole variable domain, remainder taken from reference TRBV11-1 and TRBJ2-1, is EAEVAQSPRYKITEKSQAVAFWCDPISGHATLYWYRQILGQGPELLVQFQDESVVDDSQLPKDRFSAERLKGVDSTLKIQPAELGDSAMYLCASSLALAGFYNEQFFGPGTRLTVL.

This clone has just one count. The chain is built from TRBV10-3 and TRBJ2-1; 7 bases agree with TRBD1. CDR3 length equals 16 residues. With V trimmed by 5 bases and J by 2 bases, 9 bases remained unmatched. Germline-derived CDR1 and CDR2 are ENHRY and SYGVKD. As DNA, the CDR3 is TGTGCCATCAGTAACCTGGACAGGTCCGCCTACAATGAGCAGTTCTTC. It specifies CAISNLDRSAYNEQFF.

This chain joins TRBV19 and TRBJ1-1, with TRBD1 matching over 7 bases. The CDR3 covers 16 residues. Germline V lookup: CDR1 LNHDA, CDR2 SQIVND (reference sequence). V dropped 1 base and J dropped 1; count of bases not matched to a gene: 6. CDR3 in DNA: TGTGCCAGTAGTATAGGCGGGAACAGGGGGAACACTGAAGCTTTCTTT. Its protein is CASSIGGNRGNTEAFF.

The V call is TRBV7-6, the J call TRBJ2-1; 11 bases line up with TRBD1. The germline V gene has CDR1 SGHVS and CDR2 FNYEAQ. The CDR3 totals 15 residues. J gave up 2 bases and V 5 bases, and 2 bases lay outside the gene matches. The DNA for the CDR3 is TGTGCCAGCAGCACGGGACAGGGGGCCTACAATGAGCAGTTCTTC. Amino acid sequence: CASSTGQGAYNEQFF.

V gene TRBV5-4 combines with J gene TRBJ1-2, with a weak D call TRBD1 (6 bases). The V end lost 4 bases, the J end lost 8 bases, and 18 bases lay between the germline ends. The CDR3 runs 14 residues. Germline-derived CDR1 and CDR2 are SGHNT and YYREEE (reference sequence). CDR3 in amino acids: CASSQGDTEGGYTF. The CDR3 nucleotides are TGTGCCAGCAGCCAAGGGGACACAGAAGGGGGCTACACCTTC. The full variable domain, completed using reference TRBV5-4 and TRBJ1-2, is ETGVTQSPTHLIKTRGQQVTLRCSSQSGHNTVSWYQQALGQGPQFIFQYYREEENGRGNFPPRFSGLQFPNYSSELNVNALELDDSALYLCASSQGDTEGGYTFGSGTRLTVV.

DNA for the CDR3: TGCAGCGTGGCCCCCAGGCGACGAACGAGTGAAGCTTTCTTT. This translates into CSVAPRRRTSEAFF. This sequence joins TRBV29-1 and TRBJ1-1; D unclear. Germline CDR1 reads SQVTM; CDR2 reads ANQGSEA. Trimming removed 6 bases from V and 7 bases from J, with 21 bases in between. This CDR3 region has 14 residues.

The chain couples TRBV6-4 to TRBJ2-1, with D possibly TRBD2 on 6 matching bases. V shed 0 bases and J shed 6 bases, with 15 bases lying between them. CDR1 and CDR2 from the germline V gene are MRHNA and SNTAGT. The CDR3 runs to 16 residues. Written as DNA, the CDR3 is TGTGCCAGCAGTGACTCTGGGCGGGATGAGGTCAATGAGCAGTTCTTC. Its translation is CASSDSGRDEVNEQFF.

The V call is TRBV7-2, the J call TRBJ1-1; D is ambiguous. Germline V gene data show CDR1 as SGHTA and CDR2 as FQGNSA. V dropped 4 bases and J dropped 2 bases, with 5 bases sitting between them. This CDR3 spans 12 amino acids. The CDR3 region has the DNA TGTGCCAGCAGCTCCTACAACACTGAAGCTTTCTTT. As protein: CASSSYNTEAFF.

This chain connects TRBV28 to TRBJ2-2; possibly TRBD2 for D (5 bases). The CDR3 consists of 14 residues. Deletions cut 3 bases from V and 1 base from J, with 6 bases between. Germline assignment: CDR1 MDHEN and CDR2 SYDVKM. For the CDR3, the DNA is TGTGCCAGCAGTTTGAGGGAGAACACCGGGGAGCTGTTTTTT. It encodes CASSLRENTGELFF.

This CDR3 reads CASSTHSGGGHNEQFF. The CDR3 DNA follows: TGTGCCAGCAGCACCCATAGCGGCGGAGGTCACAATGAGCAGTTCTTC. This rearrangement joins TRBV6-6 to TRBJ2-1, with a possible D match to TRBD2 (6 bases). Trimming stripped 6 bases from V and 5 bases from J, with 20 bases between. Germline assignment: CDR1 MNHNY and CDR2 SVGAGI (reference sequence). CDR3 size: 16 residues.